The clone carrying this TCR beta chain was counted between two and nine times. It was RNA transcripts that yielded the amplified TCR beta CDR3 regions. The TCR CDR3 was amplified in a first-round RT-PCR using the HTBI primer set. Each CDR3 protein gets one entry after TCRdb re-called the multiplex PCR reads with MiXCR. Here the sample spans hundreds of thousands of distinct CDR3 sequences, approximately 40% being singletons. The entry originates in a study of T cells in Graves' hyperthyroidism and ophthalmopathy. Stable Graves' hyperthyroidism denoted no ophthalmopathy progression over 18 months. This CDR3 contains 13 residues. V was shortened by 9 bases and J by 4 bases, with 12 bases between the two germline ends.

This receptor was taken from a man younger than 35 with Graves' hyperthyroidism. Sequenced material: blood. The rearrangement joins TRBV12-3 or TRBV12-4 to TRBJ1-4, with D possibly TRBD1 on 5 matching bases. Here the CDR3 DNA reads TGTGCCAGTGGGGACGGGATTAATGAAAAACTGTTTTTT. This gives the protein CASGDGINEKLFF.